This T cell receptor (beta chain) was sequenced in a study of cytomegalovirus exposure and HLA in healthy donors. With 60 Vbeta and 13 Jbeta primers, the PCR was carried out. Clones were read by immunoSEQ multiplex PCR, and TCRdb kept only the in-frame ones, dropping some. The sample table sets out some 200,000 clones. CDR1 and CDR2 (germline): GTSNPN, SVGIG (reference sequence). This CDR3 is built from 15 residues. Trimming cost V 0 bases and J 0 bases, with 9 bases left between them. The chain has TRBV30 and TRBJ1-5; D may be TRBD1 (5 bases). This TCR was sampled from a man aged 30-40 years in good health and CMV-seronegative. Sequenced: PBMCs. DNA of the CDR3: TGTGCCTGGAGTGTGGGGCCTGGTAGCAATCAGCCCCAGCATTTT. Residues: CAWSVGPGSNQPQHF.